In its sample, the clone carrying this T cell receptor (beta chain) was seen a few times. Antigen: not known. The sample holds other DNA sequences that translate to the same CDR3. The sample comes from a study of OX40 agonist ivuxolimab in advanced cancers. Study at large: Every patient in dose escalation had hepatocellular carcinoma, melanoma, renal cell or head and neck cancer. Points from the study as a whole: Antigen specificity of clonally expanded peripheral T cells was not established.

Generated by immunoSEQ multiplex PCR, the TCRdb table keeps only in-frame clones and is missing some. The sample consists of tens of thousands of clones, 85% to 90% of them appearing once. The CDR3 contains 15 residues. Germline V gene lookup returns CDR1 SGHRS and CDR2 YFSETQ. Trimming pared 0 bases from V and 2 bases from J, leaving 11 bases between. V gene TRBV5-1 combines with J gene TRBJ1-2; TRBD1 is a possible D gene (5 bases). The sequence came from an adult with an advanced solid tumor such as melanoma, head and neck, liver or kidney cancer. The material sequenced was CD4+ or CD8+ T cells sorted from blood, taken in a trial of the OX40 agonist ivuxolimab. CDR3 coding DNA: TGCGCCAGCAGCTTGGCCGGGACGGGGAACTATGGCTACACCTTC. This encodes CASSLAGTGNYGYTF.